These 18 T cell receptor beta chains came from one sample sequenced in a study of blood T cell repertoires in COVID-19. TCRdb keeps only in-frame clones here, not all; method: immunoSEQ multiplex PCR. The data contain nearly 25,000 clones, under 90% of them singletons. Sequenced input: peripheral blood. Every receptor here comes from a man aged 65 to 85 with acute or convalescent COVID-19.

The J gene is TRBJ2-7, the V gene TRBV5-4; TRBD2 matches 13 bases. The germline CDR1 and CDR2 sequences are SGHNT and YYREEE (reference sequence). Trimming removed 4 bases from V and 6 bases from J; junction bases left unmatched: 10. This CDR3 region has 16 residues. CDR3 loop: CASSPGTSGIGVEQYF. DNA for the CDR3: TGTGCCAGCAGCCCCGGGACTAGCGGGATCGGCGTCGAGCAGTACTTC.

This rearrangement joins TRBV19 to TRBJ1-3; D not certain. V lost 5 bases, J lost 4 bases, and 9 bases lay in between. The germline V gene has CDR1 LNHDA and CDR2 SQIVND (reference sequence). This CDR3 contains 13 residues. CDR3 protein: CASSPPGGNTIYF. The CDR3 DNA reads as TGTGCCAGTAGTCCACCGGGGGGAAACACCATATATTTT.

The rearrangement joins TRBV9 to TRBJ1-2; 9 bases fit TRBD1. Germline V gene data show CDR1 as SGDLS and CDR2 as YYNGEE. This CDR3 spans 14 amino acids. J lost 5 bases, V lost 2 bases, and 4 bases had no gene match. The CDR3 loop reads CASSVDGTGYGYTF. DNA for the CDR3: TGTGCCAGCAGCGTTGATGGGACAGGGTATGGCTACACCTTC.

CDR3 nucleotide sequence: TGTGCCACCAGCCTGGGACTAGCGGGGAAAGAGACCCAGTACTTC. It yields the protein CATSLGLAGKETQYF. The chain combines TRBV15 with TRBJ2-5, with 13 nucleotides matching TRBD2. The CDR3 contains 15 residues. Germline CDR1 is LNHNV and CDR2 is YYDKDF (reference sequence). The trim removed 5 bases at V and 3 bases at J, leaving 3 bases unmatched.

The chain combines TRBV14 with TRBJ2-7; D is unclear. Trimming took off 0 bases at V and 12 bases at J, with 15 bases between the two ends. CDR1 and CDR2 from the germline V gene are SGHDN and FVKESK. This CDR3 comprises 13 residues. The CDR3 coding sequence is TGTGCCAGCAGCCAAGATCTCGATTACTTTCTGTACTTC. The encoded protein is CASSQDLDYFLYF.

This clone was seen only once. The chain carries TRBV5-1 and TRBJ2-3; tentative D call: TRBD2 (5 bases). Trimming took off 0 bases at V and 0 bases at J, with 11 bases between the two ends. The length of the CDR3 is 16 residues. The V gene's germline CDR1 is SGHRS and CDR2 YFSETQ. The CDR3 reads CASSLASGISTDTQYF. CDR3 in DNA: TGCGCCAGCAGCTTGGCCTCGGGGATCAGCACAGATACGCAGTATTTT.

J is TRBJ1-1 and V is TRBV4-1; D gene unclear. The CDR3 contains 14 residues. V gave up 7 bases and J gave up 4 bases, with 16 bases separating them. The germline CDR1 and CDR2 sequences are MGHRA and YSYEKL. The CDR3 sequence is CASKADLRITEAFF. The CDR3 bases are TGCGCCAGCAAAGCGGACCTTCGGATCACTGAAGCTTTCTTT.

The V gene is TRBV18, the J gene TRBJ1-1; 7 bases match TRBD1. The CDR3 spans 16 residues. CDR1 is KGHSH and CDR2 is LQKENI in the germline V gene. Trimming removed 3 bases from V and 7 bases from J; junction bases left unmatched: 14. The CDR3 reads CASSPRDRVELGEAFF. The DNA of the CDR3 is TGTGCCAGCTCACCCCGAGACAGGGTAGAGTTGGGTGAAGCTTTCTTT.

The chain combines TRBV7-7 with TRBJ2-1; 10 bases are shared with TRBD2. Germline V gives CDR1 SSHAT, CDR2 FNYEAQ (reference sequence). With V trimmed by 6 bases and J by 9 bases, 8 bases remained unmatched. The CDR3 runs 14 residues. CDR3 protein: CASSSGTSAREQFF. In nucleotides, the CDR3 is TGTGCCAGCAGTTCCGGGACTAGCGCTCGTGAGCAGTTCTTC.

The chain has TRBV14 and TRBJ2-5; D may be TRBD1 (6 bases). The CDR3 is 15 amino acids. Trimming took 2 bases from V and 4 from J, leaving 14 bases between them. CDR1 is SGHDN, CDR2 FVKESK, per germline. The chain's CDR3 is CASSQQGQMAETQYF. The CDR3 nucleotides read TGTGCCAGCAGCCAACAGGGACAAATGGCAGAGACCCAGTACTTC. The full variable domain, rest sourced from reference TRBV14 and TRBJ2-5, is EAGVTQFPSHSVIEKGQTVTLRCDPISGHDNLYWYRRVMGKEIKFLLHFVKESKQDESGMPNNRFLAERTGGTYSTLKVQPAELEDSGVYFCASSQQGQMAETQYFGPGTRLLVL.

In its sample, this clone was seen once. The chain has TRBV19 and TRBJ2-1, with a possible D match to TRBD2 (6 bases). This CDR3 spans 14 amino acids. Per germline, CDR1 LNHDA and CDR2 SQIVND (reference sequence). V was clipped by 6 bases and J by 5 bases, with 14 bases between them. DNA for the CDR3: TGTGCCAGTAGCTTCCGGGACTTCGACAATGAGCAGTTCTTC. Protein sequence: CASSFRDFDNEQFF.

The rearrangement links TRBV7-8 to TRBJ1-1; D gene uncertain. This CDR3 region has 14 residues. Trimming pared 7 bases from V and 7 bases from J, leaving 19 bases between. Germline V gene sequence: CDR1 SGHVS, CDR2 FQNEAQ. CDR3 DNA: TGTGCCAGCACCCCAATCGCGGCGGATATTGAAGCTTTCTTT. Encoded protein: CASTPIAADIEAFF.

This clone occurred once. V and J are TRBV5-6 and TRBJ1-1; 9 positions agree with TRBD1. Unmatched junction bases numbered 7, after V lost 3 bases and J lost 4 bases. This CDR3 is 15 amino acids long. CDR1 and CDR2 (germline): SGHDT, YYEEEE. The CDR3 protein is CASSSGQGPGTEAFF. The CDR3 DNA follows: TGTGCCAGCAGCTCTGGACAGGGGCCGGGCACTGAAGCTTTCTTT.

V gene TRBV11-2 combines with J gene TRBJ2-4; perhaps TRBD2 as D (6 bases). Germline CDR1 reads SGHAT; CDR2 reads FQNNGV. The CDR3 runs 13 residues. Trimming took 3 bases from V and 9 from J, leaving 12 bases between them. CDR3 in amino acids: CASSFLGGGIQYF. For the CDR3, the DNA is TGTGCCAGCAGCTTCCTCGGGGGAGGCATTCAGTACTTC.

The rearrangement links TRBV15 to TRBJ1-4, with 7 bases aligning to TRBD1. The CDR3 sequence is 16 residues long. V trimming: 3 bases; J trimming: 7 bases; junction bases outside the gene matches: 11. Looked up from germline, CDR1 is LNHNV and CDR2 is YYDKDF (reference sequence). The CDR3 DNA reads as TGTGCCACCAGCAGGGACCCCGGGACAGCATTTGAAAAACTGTTTTTT. Residues: CATSRDPGTAFEKLFF. The full variable domain, with the rest looked up from reference TRBV15 and TRBJ1-4, is DAMVIQNPRYQVTQFGKPVTLSCSQTLNHNVMYWYQQKSSQAPKLLFHYYDKDFNNEADTPDNFQSRRPNTSFCFLDIRSPGLGDTAMYLCATSRDPGTAFEKLFFGSGTQLSVL.

V and J are TRBV9 and TRBJ2-5; possibly TRBD2 for D (6 bases). With 2 bases removed from V and 5 bases from J, the gap between germline ends came to 16 bases. Germline CDR1 SGDLS, CDR2 YYNGEE. The CDR3 loop spans 15 amino acids. In DNA, the CDR3 is TGTGCCAGCAGCGTCGGGGCCCAGGAGGGGGAGACCCAGTACTTC. Translation gives CASSVGAQEGETQYF.

This clone was detected only a few times. The CDR3 loop is CASSIARGITEAFF. CDR3 sequence (DNA): TGTGCCAGTAGTATAGCTCGGGGAATCACTGAAGCTTTCTTT. The genes are TRBV19 and TRBJ1-1; D gene unclear. The germline V gene has CDR1 LNHDA and CDR2 SQIVND (reference sequence). This CDR3 is built from 14 residues. Trimming pared 1 base from V and 4 bases from J, leaving 10 bases between.

This clone was observed a few times. The chain combines TRBV5-1 with TRBJ2-1; TRBD2 matches 15 bases. The ends lost 0 bases at V and 2 bases at J; junction bases unmatched: 6. There are 19 residues in the CDR3. CDR1 is SGHRS and CDR2 is YFSETQ in the germline V gene. The CDR3 nucleotides are TGCGCCAGCAGCTTGGCCGGGACTAGCGGGGGGTGGGCCTACAATGAGCAGTTCTTC. It is translated as CASSLAGTSGGWAYNEQFF.